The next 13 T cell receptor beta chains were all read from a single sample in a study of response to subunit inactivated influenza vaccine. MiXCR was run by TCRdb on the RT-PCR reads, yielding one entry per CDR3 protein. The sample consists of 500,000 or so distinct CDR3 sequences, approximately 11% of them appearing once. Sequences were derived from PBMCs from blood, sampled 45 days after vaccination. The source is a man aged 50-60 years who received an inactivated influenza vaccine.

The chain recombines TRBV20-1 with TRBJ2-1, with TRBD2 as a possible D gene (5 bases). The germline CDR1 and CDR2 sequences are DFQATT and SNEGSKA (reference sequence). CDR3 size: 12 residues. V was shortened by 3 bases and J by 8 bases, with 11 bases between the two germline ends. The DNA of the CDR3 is TGCAGTGCTAGCGGGGTCGTCGATGAGCAGTTCTTC. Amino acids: CSASGVVDEQFF.

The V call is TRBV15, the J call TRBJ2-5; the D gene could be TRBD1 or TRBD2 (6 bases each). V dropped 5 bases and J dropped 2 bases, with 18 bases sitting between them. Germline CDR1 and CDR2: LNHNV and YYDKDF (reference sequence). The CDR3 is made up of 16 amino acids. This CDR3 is CATSFNTGRGQETQYF. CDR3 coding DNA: TGTGCCACCAGCTTTAACACAGGGCGGGGTCAAGAGACCCAGTACTTC.

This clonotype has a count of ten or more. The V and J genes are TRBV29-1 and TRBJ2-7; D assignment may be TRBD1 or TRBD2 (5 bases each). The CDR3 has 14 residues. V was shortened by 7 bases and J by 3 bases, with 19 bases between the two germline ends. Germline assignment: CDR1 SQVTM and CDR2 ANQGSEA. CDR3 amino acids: CSERDVWGNYEQYF. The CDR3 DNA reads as TGCAGCGAAAGGGACGTCTGGGGAAACTACGAGCAGTACTTC.

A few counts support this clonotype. DNA of the CDR3: TGTGCCAGCAGTTACCCCAGTACCGGGGAGCTGTTTTTT. Its translation: CASSYPSTGELFF. The J gene is TRBJ2-2, the V gene TRBV6-6; unclear D gene. Trimming left V 2 bases short and J 5 bases short, with 6 bases between. The CDR3 totals 13 residues. Germline-derived CDR1 and CDR2 are MNHNY and SVGAGI (reference sequence).

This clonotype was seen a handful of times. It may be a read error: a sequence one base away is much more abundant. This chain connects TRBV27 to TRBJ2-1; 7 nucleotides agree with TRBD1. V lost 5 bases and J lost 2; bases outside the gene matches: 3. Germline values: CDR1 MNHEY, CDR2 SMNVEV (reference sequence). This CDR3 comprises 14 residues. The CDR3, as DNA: TGTGCCAGCAGTCCACAGGGGACCTACAATGAGCAGTTCTTC. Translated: CASSPQGTYNEQFF.

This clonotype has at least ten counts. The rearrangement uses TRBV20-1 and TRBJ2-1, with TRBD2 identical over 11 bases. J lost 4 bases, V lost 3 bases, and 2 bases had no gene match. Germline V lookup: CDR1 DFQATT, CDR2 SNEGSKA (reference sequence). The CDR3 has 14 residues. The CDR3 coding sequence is TGCAGTGCTAGGGGACTAGCGGAATACAATGAGCAGTTCTTC. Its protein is CSARGLAEYNEQFF.

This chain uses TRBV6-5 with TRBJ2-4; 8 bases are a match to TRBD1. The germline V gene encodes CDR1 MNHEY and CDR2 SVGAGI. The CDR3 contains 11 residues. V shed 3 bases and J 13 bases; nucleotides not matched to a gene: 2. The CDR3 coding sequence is TGTGCCAGCAGTTATAGGGACAGGCAGTACTTC. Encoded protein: CASSYRDRQYF.

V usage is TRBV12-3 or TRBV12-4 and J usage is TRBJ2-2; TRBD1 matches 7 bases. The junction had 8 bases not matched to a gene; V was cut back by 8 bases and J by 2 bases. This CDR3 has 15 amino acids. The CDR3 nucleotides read TGTGCCAGCTGCACACGGACAGGAAACACCGGGGAGCTGTTTTTT. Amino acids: CASCTRTGNTGELFF.

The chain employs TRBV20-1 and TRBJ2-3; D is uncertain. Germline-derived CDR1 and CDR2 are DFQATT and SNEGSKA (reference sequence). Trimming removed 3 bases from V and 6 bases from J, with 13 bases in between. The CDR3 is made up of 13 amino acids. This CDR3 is CSASPQTLDTQYF. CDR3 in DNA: TGCAGTGCTAGTCCTCAGACACTCGATACGCAGTATTTT.

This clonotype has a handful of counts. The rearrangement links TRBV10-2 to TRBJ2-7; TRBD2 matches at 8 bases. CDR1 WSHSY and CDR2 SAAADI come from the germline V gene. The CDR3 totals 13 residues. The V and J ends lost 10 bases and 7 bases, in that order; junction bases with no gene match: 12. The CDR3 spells CATRAGVAGEQYF. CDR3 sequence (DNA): TGCGCCACGAGAGCGGGGGTCGCGGGGGAGCAGTACTTC.

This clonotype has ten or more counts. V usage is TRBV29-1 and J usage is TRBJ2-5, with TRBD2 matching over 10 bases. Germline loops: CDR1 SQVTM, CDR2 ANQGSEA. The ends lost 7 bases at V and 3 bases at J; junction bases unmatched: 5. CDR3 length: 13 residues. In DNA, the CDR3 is TGCAGCGGAGCGGGAGGGCCGAAAGAGACCCAGTACTTC. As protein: CSGAGGPKETQYF.

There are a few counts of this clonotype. The chain's CDR3 is CASSIRTAGGSTEAFF. CDR3 nucleotides: TGCGCCAGCAGCATTCGGACAGCCGGGGGGAGCACTGAAGCTTTCTTT. This chain links TRBV5-1 with TRBJ1-1; tentative D call: TRBD1 (6 bases). The germline V gene encodes CDR1 SGHRS and CDR2 YFSETQ. Between the trimmed V and J ends, which lost 4 bases and 4 bases, there was a span of 20 bases. CDR3 length equals 16 residues.

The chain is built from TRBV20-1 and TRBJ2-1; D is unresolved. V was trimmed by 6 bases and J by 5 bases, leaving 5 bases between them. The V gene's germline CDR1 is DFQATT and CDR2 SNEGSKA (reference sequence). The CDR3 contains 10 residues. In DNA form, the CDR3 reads TGCAGTGCAAACGACAATGAGCAGTTCTTC. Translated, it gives CSANDNEQFF.